Following are 10 T cell receptor beta chains from one sample sequenced in a study of identical twins. MiXCR was run by TCRdb on the 5' RACE reads, yielding one entry per CDR3 protein. The repertoire holds about 890,000 distinct CDR3 sequences, with roughly 12% as singletons. The same sample was also used in a study of yellow fever vaccine responses in identical twins.

The sequencing sample was made of PBMCs. The receptor set was obtained from a woman in her late teens or twenties in good health.

V and J are TRBV10-3 and TRBJ2-2; no clear D. The CDR3 is 15 amino acids. Germline assignment: CDR1 ENHRY and CDR2 SYGVKD. V lost 3 bases and J 9 bases, leaving 17 bases between the germline ends. The CDR3 sequence: CAISERADFDRELFF. The DNA for the CDR3 is TGTGCCATCAGTGAAAGGGCAGACTTCGATCGGGAGCTGTTTTTT.

This chain joins TRBV10-2 and TRBJ2-5; D not certain. The CDR3 extends over 13 amino acids. In germline, CDR1 is WSHSY, CDR2 SAAADI. V shed 3 bases and J shed 5 bases, with 10 bases lying between them. The CDR3 reads CASSDSIPETQYF. The CDR3, as DNA: TGCGCCAGCAGTGACTCGATCCCGGAGACCCAGTACTTC.

This chain links TRBV6-5 with TRBJ1-6; D ambiguous. The V end was cut by 2 bases, the J end by 10 bases, with 21 bases between. This CDR3 is 17 amino acids long. CDR1 is MNHEY and CDR2 is SVGAGI in the germline V gene. CDR3 DNA: TGTGCCAGCAGTTACGCCCCTGAACGGGTCCTGGCCTCACCCCTCCACTTT. Amino acids: CASSYAPERVLASPLHF.

This clonotype was seen a handful of times. The chain carries TRBV6-5 and TRBJ2-2; a possible D gene is TRBD2 (6 bases). Trimming removed 0 bases at V and 4 bases at J, with 12 bases between. Germline CDR1 is MNHEY and CDR2 is SVGAGI. The CDR3 sequence is 16 residues long. The CDR3 DNA is TGTGCCAGCAGTTACTCGGCGGGGACGGGCACCGGGGAGCTGTTTTTT. It is translated as CASSYSAGTGTGELFF.

There are many counts of this clonotype. The chain links TRBV20-1 to TRBJ2-7; D is undetermined. This CDR3 has 13 amino acids. The germline gives CDR1 DFQATT, CDR2 SNEGSKA (reference sequence). The V end lost 6 bases, the J end lost 0 bases, and 12 bases lay between the germline ends. The CDR3 loop is CSARQQYSYEQYF. CDR3 sequence (DNA): TGCAGTGCGAGACAACAATACTCCTACGAGCAGTACTTC.

This clonotype was picked up a small number of times. The chain couples TRBV7-2 to TRBJ2-2; D tentatively reads TRBD1 or TRBD2 (5 bases each). The ends were cut back, 4 bases at V and 1 base at J, with 13 bases in the middle. This CDR3 is 16 amino acids long. Per germline, CDR1 SGHTA and CDR2 FQGNSA. CDR3 DNA sequence: TGTGCCAGCAGCTCCTATTTGGGGGTGAACACCGGGGAGCTGTTTTTT. Its translation: CASSSYLGVNTGELFF.

The genes are TRBV4-2 and TRBJ2-2, with TRBD2 identical over 9 bases. The CDR3 sequence is 16 residues long. Germline-derived CDR1 and CDR2 are LGHNA and YNFKEQ. V trimming: 1 base; J trimming: 6 bases; junction bases outside the gene matches: 6. CDR3 DNA: TGTGCCAGCAGCCAAGGGGCGGGGGGGCAGGCCGGGGAGCTGTTTTTT. Amino acid sequence: CASSQGAGGQAGELFF.

The chain carries TRBV20-1 and TRBJ2-3; 9 nucleotides agree with TRBD2. Germline CDR1 is DFQATT and CDR2 is SNEGSKA (reference sequence). The CDR3 runs to 12 residues. CDR3 bases: TGCCTCCTAGCGGGACCCACAGATACGCAGTATTTT. Protein sequence: CLLAGPTDTQYF.

This clonotype was found a few times. This chain links TRBV27 with TRBJ2-5; 9 bases map to TRBD2. The V gene end was trimmed by 3 bases and the J gene end by 2 bases; junction bases not matched to a gene: 7. Looked up from germline, CDR1 is MNHEY and CDR2 is SMNVEV (reference sequence). The CDR3 is made up of 16 amino acids. CDR3 region: CASSLVAGAEQETQYF. The CDR3 DNA reads TGTGCCAGCAGTTTGGTAGCGGGGGCCGAACAAGAGACCCAGTACTTC.

In DNA form, the CDR3 reads TGTGCCAGCGGGATTCCAAATAGCTACAATGAGCAGTTCTTC. It specifies CASGIPNSYNEQFF. The chain is built from TRBV19 and TRBJ2-1; a possible D gene is TRBD2 (5 bases). The V gene lost 9 bases and the J gene lost 3 bases, with 15 bases spanning the gap. The CDR3 is 14 residues long. CDR1 and CDR2 from the germline V gene are LNHDA and SQIVND (reference sequence). The full variable domain, with the rest looked up from reference TRBV19 and TRBJ2-1, is DGGITQSPKYLFRKEGQNVTLSCEQNLNHDAMYWYRQDPGQGLRLIYYSQIVNDFQKGDIAEGYSVSREKKESFPLTVTSAQKNPTAFYLCASGIPNSYNEQFFGPGTRLTVL.